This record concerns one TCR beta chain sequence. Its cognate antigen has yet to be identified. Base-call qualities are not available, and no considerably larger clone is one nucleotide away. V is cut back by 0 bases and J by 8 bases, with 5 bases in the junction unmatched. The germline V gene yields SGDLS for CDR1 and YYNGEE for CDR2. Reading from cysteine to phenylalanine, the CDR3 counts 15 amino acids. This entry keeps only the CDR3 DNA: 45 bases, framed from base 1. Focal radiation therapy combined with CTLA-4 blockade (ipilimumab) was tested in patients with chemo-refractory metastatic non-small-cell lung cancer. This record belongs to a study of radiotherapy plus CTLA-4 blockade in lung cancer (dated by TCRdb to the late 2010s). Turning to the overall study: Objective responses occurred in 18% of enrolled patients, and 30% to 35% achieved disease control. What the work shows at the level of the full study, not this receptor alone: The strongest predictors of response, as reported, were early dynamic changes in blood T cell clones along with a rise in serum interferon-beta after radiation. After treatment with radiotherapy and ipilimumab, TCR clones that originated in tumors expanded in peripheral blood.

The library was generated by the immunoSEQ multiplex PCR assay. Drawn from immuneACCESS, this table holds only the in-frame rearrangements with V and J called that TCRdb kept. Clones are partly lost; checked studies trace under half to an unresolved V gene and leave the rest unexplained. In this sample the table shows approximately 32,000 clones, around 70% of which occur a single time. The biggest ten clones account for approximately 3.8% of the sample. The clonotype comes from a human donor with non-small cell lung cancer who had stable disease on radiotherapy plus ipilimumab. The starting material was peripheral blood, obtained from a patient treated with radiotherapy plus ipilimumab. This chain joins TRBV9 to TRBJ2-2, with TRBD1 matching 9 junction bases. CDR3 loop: CASSVGDRESGELFF. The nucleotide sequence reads TGTGCCAGCAGCGTAGGGGACAGGGAATCTGGGGAGCTGTTTTTT.